Sequencing of this T cell receptor beta chain was carried out in a study of blood T cell repertoires in COVID-19. Turning to the study itself: Italy, Spain and the United States were the sources of the convalescent and acute COVID-19 samples.

Sequencing used immunoSEQ multiplex PCR; TCRdb keeps in-frame clones, though not all of them. The table includes fewer than 600,000 clones, 89% detected once. The CDR3 is 13 residues long. CDR1 is SGHAT and CDR2 is FQNNGV in the germline V gene. With 1 base removed from V and 3 bases from J, the gap between germline ends came to 7 bases. The Seattle patients joined while their infection was active and were tracked longitudinally afterward. This chain connects TRBV11-2 to TRBJ2-7; D is ambiguous. The TCR sequence derives from a man aged 18 to 29 with COVID-19, enrolled during active disease. Source material: peripheral blood. The CDR3 nucleotides are TGTGCCAGCAGCTTAGGGGCAGTCTACGAGCAGTACTTC. This translates into CASSLGAVYEQYF.